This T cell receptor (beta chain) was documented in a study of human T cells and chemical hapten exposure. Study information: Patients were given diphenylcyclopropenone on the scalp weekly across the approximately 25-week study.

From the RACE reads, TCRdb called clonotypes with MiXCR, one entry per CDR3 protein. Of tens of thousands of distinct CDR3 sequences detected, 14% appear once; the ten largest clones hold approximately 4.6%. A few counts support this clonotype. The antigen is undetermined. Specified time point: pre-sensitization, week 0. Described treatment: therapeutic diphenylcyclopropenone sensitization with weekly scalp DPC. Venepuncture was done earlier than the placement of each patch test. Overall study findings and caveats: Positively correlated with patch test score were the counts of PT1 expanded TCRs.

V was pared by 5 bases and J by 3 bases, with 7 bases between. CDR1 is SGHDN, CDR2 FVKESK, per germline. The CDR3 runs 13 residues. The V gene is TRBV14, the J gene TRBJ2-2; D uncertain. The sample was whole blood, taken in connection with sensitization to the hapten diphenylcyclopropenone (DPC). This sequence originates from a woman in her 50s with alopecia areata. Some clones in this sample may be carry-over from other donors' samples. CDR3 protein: CASSKIDTGELFF. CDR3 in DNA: TGTGCCAGCAGCAAGATTGACACCGGGGAGCTGTTTTTT. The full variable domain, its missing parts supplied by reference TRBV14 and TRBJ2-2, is EAGVTQFPSHSVIEKGQTVTLRCDPISGHDNLYWYRRVMGKEIKFLLHFVKESKQDESGMPNNRFLAERTGGTYSTLKVQPAELEDSGVYFCASSKIDTGELFFGEGSRLTVL.